The 26 T cell receptor beta chains presented below share a single source sample, sequenced in a study of identical twins. TCRdb called the 5' RACE reads again in MiXCR, with one record for every CDR3 protein. The sample lists about 570,000 distinct CDR3 sequences, 9.5% to 10% occurring once. The same data also went into a second study, on yellow fever vaccine responses in identical twins.

The specimen was PBMCs. The receptor set was obtained from a woman aged 18-29 years in good health.

This clonotype was seen more than once but under ten times. The chain recombines TRBV4-3 with TRBJ2-2; a possible D gene is TRBD2 (5 bases). Germline V lookup: CDR1 LGHNA, CDR2 YSLEER. V shed 1 base and J shed 3 bases, with 15 bases lying between them. CDR3 length: 17 amino acids. The CDR3 loop reads CASSQGRATADTGELFF. CDR3 sequence (DNA): TGCGCCAGCAGCCAAGGGCGGGCGACCGCGGACACCGGGGAGCTGTTTTTT.

This clonotype was recorded at least ten times. The chain joins TRBV20-1 to TRBJ1-1; D ambiguous. V was clipped by 6 bases and J by 6 bases, with 14 bases between them. The CDR3 length is 12 residues. From germline, CDR1 is DFQATT and CDR2 SNEGSKA (reference sequence). DNA for the CDR3: TGCAGTGCCCGCACCGGGAGCGCTGAAGCTTTCTTT. It codes for CSARTGSAEAFF.

This clonotype showed up just a few times. J is TRBJ1-2 and V is TRBV6-6, with 9 bases that match TRBD1. This CDR3 comprises 13 residues. With V trimmed by 5 bases and J by 6 bases, 4 bases remained unmatched. CDR1 is MNHNY, CDR2 SVGAGI, per germline (reference sequence). The CDR3 nucleotides are TGTGCCAGCAGTAAACGACAGGGGGATGGCTACACCTTC. Its protein is CASSKRQGDGYTF.

V gene TRBV18 combines with J gene TRBJ2-3; D remains unclear. The CDR3 is made up of 15 amino acids. With 4 bases removed from V and 4 bases from J, the gap between germline ends came to 15 bases. Germline lookup yields CDR1 KGHSH and CDR2 LQKENI. As DNA, the CDR3 is TGTGCCAGCTCACTCTACAATGAGATCGCAGATACGCAGTATTTT. The encoded protein is CASSLYNEIADTQYF.

This clonotype was counted many times. This chain links TRBV20-1 with TRBJ2-7; TRBD2 aligns across 8 bases. CDR3 length equals 13 residues. J gave up 1 base and V 5 bases, and 4 bases lay outside the gene matches. Per the germline V gene, CDR1 is DFQATT and CDR2 is SNEGSKA (reference sequence). The CDR3 reads CSAATSGSYEQYF. For the CDR3, the DNA is TGCAGTGCTGCTACTAGCGGTTCCTACGAGCAGTACTTC.

This clonotype was seen a handful of times. The rearrangement joins TRBV6-5 to TRBJ2-3; D is uncertain. This CDR3 spans 14 amino acids. Between the trimmed V and J ends, which lost 0 bases and 5 bases, there was a span of 9 bases. From germline, CDR1 is MNHEY and CDR2 SVGAGI. CDR3 in amino acids: CASSYSPSQDTQYF. DNA for the CDR3: TGTGCCAGCAGTTACTCGCCATCCCAAGATACGCAGTATTTT.

The J gene is TRBJ2-7, the V gene TRBV7-6, with 8 positions matching TRBD1. J was trimmed by 2 bases and V by 0 bases; bases with no gene match: 6. The CDR3 is made up of 16 amino acids. The germline V gene has CDR1 SGHVS and CDR2 FNYEAQ. CDR3 sequence: CASSLARGTGAYEQYF. The CDR3, as DNA: TGTGCCAGCAGCTTAGCGCGCGGGACAGGAGCCTACGAGCAGTACTTC.

This clonotype was observed at least ten times. The V and J genes are TRBV12-3 or TRBV12-4 and TRBJ2-3; tentative D call: TRBD2 (6 bases). Trimming took 7 bases from V and 0 from J, leaving 14 bases between them. This CDR3 has 15 residues. In nucleotides, the CDR3 is TGTGCCAGCACCGACACCGGGACTAGCACAGATACGCAGTATTTT. Its protein product is CASTDTGTSTDTQYF.

In its sample, this clonotype was seen many times. The chain couples TRBV29-1 to TRBJ2-3; D gene unclear. The length of the CDR3 is 12 residues. Germline V CDR1 and CDR2: SQVTM, ANQGSEA. V lost 5 bases, J lost 2 bases, and 8 bases lay in between. The CDR3 DNA reads as TGCAGCGTTCGACCTTCCACAGATACGCAGTATTTT. This encodes CSVRPSTDTQYF.

This sequence joins TRBV18 and TRBJ2-7; D is possibly TRBD2 (5 bases). Germline CDR1 reads KGHSH; CDR2 reads LQKENI. V shed 6 bases and J shed 2 bases, with 11 bases lying between them. The CDR3 consists of 13 residues. CDR3 bases: TGTGCCAGCTCTCGCGCCGGGACCTACGAGCAGTACTTC. Its protein is CASSRAGTYEQYF.

A few counts support this clonotype. The CDR3 is CASSTPIGVWVNEQFF. The DNA for the CDR3 is TGTGCCAGTAGTACCCCTATTGGGGTTTGGGTCAATGAGCAGTTCTTC. This chain joins TRBV19 and TRBJ2-1, with D unclear. The CDR3 runs to 16 residues. Trimming removed 4 bases from V and 6 bases from J, with 19 bases in between. CDR1 and CDR2 (germline): LNHDA, SQIVND (reference sequence).

J is TRBJ2-1 and V is TRBV9; D tentatively reads TRBD1 or TRBD2 (7 bases each). The V end was cut by 1 base, the J end by 4 bases, with 24 bases between. Germline V CDR1 and CDR2: SGDLS, YYNGEE. This CDR3 is 19 amino acids long. CDR3 bases: TGTGCCAGCAGCGTAACCCCCCAGGGGGGGGCGGGGGTTTACAATGAGCAGTTCTTC. It translates to CASSVTPQGGAGVYNEQFF.

This clonotype showed up many times. V usage is TRBV20-1 and J usage is TRBJ1-5; D unresolved. With 2 bases removed from V and 7 bases from J, the gap between germline ends came to 12 bases. Germline loops: CDR1 DFQATT, CDR2 SNEGSKA (reference sequence). The CDR3 sequence is 13 residues long. CDR3 bases: TGCAGTGCTAGAAGAGGGTTGGAGCAGCCCCAGCATTTT. Amino acid sequence: CSARRGLEQPQHF.

This clonotype was recorded a few times. The V call is TRBV7-2, the J call TRBJ2-3; D call uncertain. Germline V gives CDR1 SGHTA, CDR2 FQGNSA. Trimming removed 6 bases from V and 1 base from J, with 14 bases in between. The length of the CDR3 is 15 residues. CDR3: CASSFGRRRTDTQYF. The CDR3 DNA reads TGTGCCAGCAGTTTTGGCCGCCGCCGCACAGATACGCAGTATTTT.

This clonotype appeared a few times. The chain couples TRBV12-3 or TRBV12-4 to TRBJ2-1, with TRBD1 matching 12 bases. Germline trimming cut 2 bases from V and 11 bases from J; bases unmatched to any gene: 7. The CDR3 spans 15 residues. The CDR3 DNA is TGTGCCAGCAGTTTATCGGGACAGGGGGCTGCTAAGCAGTTCTTC. This gives the protein CASSLSGQGAAKQFF.

The CDR3: CSARDDGQQRGELFF. The CDR3 bases are TGCAGTGCTAGAGATGATGGCCAGCAAAGGGGGGAGCTGTTTTTT. The genes are TRBV20-1 and TRBJ2-2; unclear D gene. Trimming removed 0 bases from V and 8 bases from J, with 16 bases in between. CDR1 and CDR2 from the germline V gene are DFQATT and SNEGSKA (reference sequence). This CDR3 has 15 residues.

V gene TRBV12-3 or TRBV12-4 combines with J gene TRBJ2-2; tentative D call: TRBD1 (6 bases). V was trimmed by 11 bases and J by 7 bases, leaving 17 bases between them. The CDR3 spans 13 residues. CDR3 nucleotide sequence: TGTGCCGGTTCGGGGACAAAGGGCGGGGAGCTGTTTTTT. Translated: CAGSGTKGGELFF.

This clonotype was seen repeatedly, ten times or more. This sequence joins TRBV9 and TRBJ2-3; D is perhaps TRBD1 (5 bases). The V and J ends lost 3 bases and 4 bases respectively, with 15 bases between them. CDR3 length equals 15 residues. CDR1 is SGDLS, CDR2 YYNGEE, per germline. CDR3 protein: CASSAKQELADTQYF. The DNA of the CDR3 is TGTGCCAGCAGCGCTAAACAGGAGCTGGCAGATACGCAGTATTTT.

The V call is TRBV6-5, the J call TRBJ2-1; D not resolved. CDR1 is MNHEY and CDR2 is SVGAGI in the germline V gene. The germline V and J ends were trimmed by 2 bases and 2 bases, with 7 bases remaining between them. The CDR3 totals 14 residues. Written as DNA, the CDR3 is TGTGCCAGCAGTTACGGGAATACCTACAATGAGCAGTTCTTC. It is translated as CASSYGNTYNEQFF.

This clonotype was seen a few times. CDR3 protein: CASSPGGQWADTQYF. CDR3 DNA: TGTGCCAGCAGCCCAGGGGGACAGTGGGCAGATACGCAGTATTTT. The chain combines TRBV7-9 with TRBJ2-3; 7 positions match TRBD1. From germline, CDR1 is SEHNR and CDR2 FQNEAQ (reference sequence). V shed 5 bases and J 4 bases; nucleotides not matched to a gene: 9. The CDR3 is made up of 15 amino acids.

Many counts were recorded for this clonotype. This chain's CDR3 is CASRRGQGAIEQYF. CDR3 nucleotide sequence: TGTGCCAGCAGGCGGGGACAGGGGGCGATCGAGCAGTACTTC. V gene TRBV7-9 combines with J gene TRBJ2-7; 12 nucleotides line up with TRBD1. CDR3 length: 14 residues. Per germline, CDR1 SEHNR and CDR2 FQNEAQ (reference sequence). With V trimmed by 6 bases and J by 6 bases, 6 bases remained unmatched.

In this sample, this clonotype turned up a few times. The J gene is TRBJ2-7, the V gene TRBV29-1, with D possibly TRBD2 on 6 matching bases. V lost 2 bases, J lost 4 bases, and 9 bases lay in between. Germline V gives CDR1 SQVTM, CDR2 ANQGSEA. CDR3 size: 12 residues. The CDR3 bases are TGCAGCGTTGAATTTCGGGGGTACGAGCAGTACTTC. Translating it yields CSVEFRGYEQYF.

This clonotype was observed a few times. CDR3: CASSQATGDEQYF. The CDR3 region has the DNA TGCGCCAGCAGCCAAGCTACCGGGGACGAGCAGTACTTC. The gene calls are TRBV4-3 and TRBJ2-7, with D possibly matching TRBD2 (5 bases). The germline gives CDR1 LGHNA, CDR2 YSLEER. The CDR3 sequence is 13 residues long. V dropped 1 base and J dropped 5 bases, with 9 bases sitting between them.

V gene TRBV5-1 combines with J gene TRBJ2-5; 9 bases agree with TRBD2. CDR1 and CDR2 (germline): SGHRS, YFSETQ. The junction had 2 bases not matched to a gene; V was cut back by 0 bases and J by 5 bases. The length of the CDR3 is 14 residues. CDR3 protein: CASSLGLADETQYF. The CDR3 nucleotides are TGCGCCAGCAGCTTGGGACTAGCGGACGAGACCCAGTACTTC.

This clonotype was seen at least ten times. This rearrangement joins TRBV9 to TRBJ2-7; no reliable D call. V lost 0 bases to trimming and J lost 4 bases, with 11 bases between them. The germline V gene has CDR1 SGDLS and CDR2 YYNGEE. The CDR3 extends over 14 amino acids. CDR3 region: CASSVGTPDYEQYF. The CDR3 DNA reads as TGTGCCAGCAGCGTAGGGACGCCCGATTACGAGCAGTACTTC.

This clonotype was picked up many times. The rearrangement uses TRBV21-1 and TRBJ2-7; the table assigns TRBD2, which was not confirmed against the DNA. TRBV21-1 is flagged as a pseudogene. CDR3 length: 21 amino acids. Here the CDR3 DNA reads TGTGCCAGCAGCAAAACCTTGAGCTCAGGGTCCTTCCTATTGTCGGCCTACGAGCAGTACTTC. This translates into CASSKTLSSGSFLLSAYEQYF.